The clone carrying this TCR beta chain was counted a few times. These data belong to a study of T cells in Graves' hyperthyroidism and ophthalmopathy. CDR1 GTSNPN and CDR2 SVGIG come from the germline V gene (reference sequence). The length of the CDR3 is 11 residues. The V end lost 5 bases, the J end lost 4 bases, and 6 bases lay between the germline ends. TCR beta CDR3 regions were amplified from RNA transcripts. During a first-round RT-PCR of the TCR CDR3, the HTBI primer set was used. TCRdb redid the calling of the multiplex PCR reads with MiXCR, one entry per CDR3 protein. The table includes 490,000 or so distinct CDR3 sequences, less than 25% detected once. Exclusion criteria comprised uncontrolled infection, other autoimmune disease, pregnancy or lactation.

This chain links TRBV30 with TRBJ2-1; unclear D gene. This receptor was taken from a woman in her 70s with Graves' ophthalmopathy. Material: blood. The DNA of the CDR3 is TGTGCCTGGGGGGATTACAATGAGCAGTTCTTC. Amino acid sequence: CAWGDYNEQFF.